The sequence of this TCR beta chain was determined in a study of breast tumors, draining lymph nodes, adjacent tissues. This clonotype was seen ten or more times. No antigen is known for it. MiXCR was run by TCRdb on the multiplex PCR reads, yielding one entry per CDR3 protein. The profile shows about 230,000 distinct CDR3 sequences, less than 40% of them singletons. Findings and limits, study-wide: Tumor TCR diversity was below lymph nodes but above nontumor tissue. That most tumor T cells come from lymph nodes remained unproven.

Germline CDR1 and CDR2: SQVTM and ANQGSEA. The V end lost 4 bases, the J end lost 8 bases, and 12 bases lay between the germline ends. The CDR3 runs 12 residues. Samples came from axillary lymph nodes draining the breast cancer. The chain joins TRBV29-1 to TRBJ2-1; no firm D call. This sequence was found in a female donor with breast cancer. Some clones in this sample may be carry-over from other donors' samples. The sample was axillary lymph node tissue. The CDR3 loop reads CSVGRAFDEQFF. The CDR3 DNA is TGCAGCGTTGGAAGGGCGTTCGATGAGCAGTTCTTC.